The source of this TCR beta chain is a study of Graves' ophthalmopathy and Graves' hyperthyroidism. Study-wide results and limits: The model's ophthalmopathy progression predictions had around 67% sensitivity and less than 85% specificity.

With respect to this clonotype: Its antigen is as yet unknown.

V was clipped by 5 bases and J by 7 bases, with 26 bases between them. This CDR3 spans 17 amino acids. Orbital computed tomography, thyroid ultrasound, TRAb, serum thyroxine and clinical symptoms formed the basis of diagnosis. The sequenced template was RNA, covering the TCR beta CDR3 region. Second-round multiplex PCR came after a first-round RT-PCR that employed HTBI primers. TCRdb re-called the multiplex PCR reads through MiXCR, storing one row per CDR3 protein. Among approximately 210,000 distinct CDR3 sequences listed, over 25% were seen once. V gene TRBV12-3 or TRBV12-4 combines with J gene TRBJ1-2; maybe TRBD1 (5 bases). Sequences were obtained from peripheral blood. The TCR was taken from a man aged 50 to 59 with Graves' ophthalmopathy. For the CDR3, the DNA is TGTGCCAGCAGTCATGGTTCGGGGACCAGTCTCCCGGGTGGCTACACCTTC. Protein: CASSHGSGTSLPGGYTF.